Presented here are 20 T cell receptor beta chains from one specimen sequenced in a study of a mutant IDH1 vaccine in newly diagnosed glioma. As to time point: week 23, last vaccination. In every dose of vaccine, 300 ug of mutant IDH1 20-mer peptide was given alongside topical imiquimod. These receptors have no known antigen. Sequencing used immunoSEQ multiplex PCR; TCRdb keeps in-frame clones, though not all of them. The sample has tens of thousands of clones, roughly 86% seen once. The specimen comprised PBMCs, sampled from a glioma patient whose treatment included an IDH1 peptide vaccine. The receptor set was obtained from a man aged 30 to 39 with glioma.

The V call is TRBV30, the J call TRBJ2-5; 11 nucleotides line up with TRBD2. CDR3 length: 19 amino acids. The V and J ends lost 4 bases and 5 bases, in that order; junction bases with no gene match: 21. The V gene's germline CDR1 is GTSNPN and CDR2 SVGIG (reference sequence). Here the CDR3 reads CAWKNKKNGTSGKPETQYF. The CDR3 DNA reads TGTGCCTGGAAAAATAAAAAGAACGGGACTAGCGGAAAACCGGAGACCCAGTACTTC.

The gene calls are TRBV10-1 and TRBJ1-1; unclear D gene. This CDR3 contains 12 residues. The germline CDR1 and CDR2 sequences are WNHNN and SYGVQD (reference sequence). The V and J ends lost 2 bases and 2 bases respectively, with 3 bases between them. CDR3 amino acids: CASSEGNTEAFF. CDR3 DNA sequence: TGCGCCAGCAGTGAGGGAAACACTGAAGCTTTCTTT.

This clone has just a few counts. The CDR3 DNA reads TGTGCCAGCAGTGAGTATCGGGAGGTCACTGAAGCTTTCTTT. Translating it yields CASSEYREVTEAFF. The chain recombines TRBV6-1 with TRBJ1-1; D is undetermined. This CDR3 region has 14 residues. Trimming stripped 3 bases from V and 4 bases from J, with 12 bases between. CDR1 and CDR2 (germline): MNHNS, SASEGT.

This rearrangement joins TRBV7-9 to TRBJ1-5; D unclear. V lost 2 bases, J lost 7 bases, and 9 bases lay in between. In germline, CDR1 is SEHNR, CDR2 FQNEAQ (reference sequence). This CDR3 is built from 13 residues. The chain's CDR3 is CASSLQNGQPQHF. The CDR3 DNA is TGTGCCAGCAGCTTACAGAATGGGCAGCCCCAGCATTTT.

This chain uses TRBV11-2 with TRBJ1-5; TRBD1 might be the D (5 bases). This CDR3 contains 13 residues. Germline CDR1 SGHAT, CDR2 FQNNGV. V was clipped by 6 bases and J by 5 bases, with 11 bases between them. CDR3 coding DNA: TGTGCCAGCAGTCCCGACAGCGATCAGCCCCAGCATTTT. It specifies CASSPDSDQPQHF.

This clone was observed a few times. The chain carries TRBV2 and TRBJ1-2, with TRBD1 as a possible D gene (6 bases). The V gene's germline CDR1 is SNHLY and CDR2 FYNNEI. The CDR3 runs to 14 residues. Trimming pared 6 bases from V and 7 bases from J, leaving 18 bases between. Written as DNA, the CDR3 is TGTGCCAGCAGCGACCCACGGGGGGCCAGTGGCTACACCTTC. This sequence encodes CASSDPRGASGYTF.

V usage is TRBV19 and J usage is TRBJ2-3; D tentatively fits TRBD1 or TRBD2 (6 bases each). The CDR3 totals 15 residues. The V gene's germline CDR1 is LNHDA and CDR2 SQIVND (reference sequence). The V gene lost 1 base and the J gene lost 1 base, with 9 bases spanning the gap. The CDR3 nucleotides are TGTGCCAGTAGTATAGCTAGGGGGGGCACAGATACGCAGTATTTT. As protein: CASSIARGGTDTQYF.

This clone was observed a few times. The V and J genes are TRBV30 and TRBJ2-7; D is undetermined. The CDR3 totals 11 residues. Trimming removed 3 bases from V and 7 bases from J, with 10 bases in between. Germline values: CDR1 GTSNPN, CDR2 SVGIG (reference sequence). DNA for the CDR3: TGTGCCTGGAGGCCGCGTGAGGAGCAGTACTTC. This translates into CAWRPREEQYF.

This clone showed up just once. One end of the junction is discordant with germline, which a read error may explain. The DNA of the CDR3 is TGTGCCAGCTCCCCACCGACAGGGGCCATCGAAGCTTTCTTT. Protein: CASSPPTGAIEAFF. This rearrangement joins TRBV18 to TRBJ1-1; 8 bases align to TRBD1. The CDR3 runs to 14 residues. Germline V gene sequence: CDR1 KGHSH, CDR2 LQKENI. Full variable domain (rest looked up from reference TRBV18 and TRBJ1-1): NAGVMQNPRHLVRRRGQEARLRCSPMKGHSHVYWYRQLPEEGLKFMVYLQKENIIDESGMPKERFSAEFPKEGPSILRIQQVVRGDSAAYFCASSPPTGAIEAFFGQGTRLTVV.

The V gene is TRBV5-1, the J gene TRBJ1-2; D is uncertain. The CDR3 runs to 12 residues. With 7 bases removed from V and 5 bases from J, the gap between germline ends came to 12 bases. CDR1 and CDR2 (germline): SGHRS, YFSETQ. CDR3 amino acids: CASALSQYGYTF. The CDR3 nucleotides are TGCGCCAGCGCCCTCTCGCAGTATGGCTACACCTTC.

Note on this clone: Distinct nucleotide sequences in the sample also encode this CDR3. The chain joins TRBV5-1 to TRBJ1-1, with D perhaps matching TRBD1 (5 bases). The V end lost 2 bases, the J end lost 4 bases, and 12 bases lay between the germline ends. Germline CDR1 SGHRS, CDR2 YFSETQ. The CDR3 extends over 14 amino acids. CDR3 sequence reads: CASSFPGSGTEAFF. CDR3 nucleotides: TGCGCCAGCAGCTTCCCAGGGAGTGGCACTGAAGCTTTCTTT.

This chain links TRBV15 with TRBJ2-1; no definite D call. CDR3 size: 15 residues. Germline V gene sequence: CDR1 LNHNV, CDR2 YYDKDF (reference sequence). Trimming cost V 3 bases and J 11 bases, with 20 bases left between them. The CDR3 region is CATSSPPAVQPQQFF. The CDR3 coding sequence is TGTGCCACCAGCAGTCCTCCGGCAGTCCAACCCCAGCAGTTCTTC.

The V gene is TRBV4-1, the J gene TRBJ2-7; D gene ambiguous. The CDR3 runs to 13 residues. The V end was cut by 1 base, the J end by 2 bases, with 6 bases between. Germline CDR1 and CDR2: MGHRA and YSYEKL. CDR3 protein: CASSQGRTYEQYF. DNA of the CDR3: TGCGCCAGCAGCCAAGGTAGGACCTACGAGCAGTACTTC.

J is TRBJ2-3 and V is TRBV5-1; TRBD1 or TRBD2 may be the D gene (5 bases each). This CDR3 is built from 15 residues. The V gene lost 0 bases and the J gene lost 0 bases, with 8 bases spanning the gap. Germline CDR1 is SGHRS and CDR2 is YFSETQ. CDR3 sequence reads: CASSLAGHSTDTQYF. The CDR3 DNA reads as TGCGCCAGCAGCTTGGCGGGGCACAGCACAGATACGCAGTATTTT.

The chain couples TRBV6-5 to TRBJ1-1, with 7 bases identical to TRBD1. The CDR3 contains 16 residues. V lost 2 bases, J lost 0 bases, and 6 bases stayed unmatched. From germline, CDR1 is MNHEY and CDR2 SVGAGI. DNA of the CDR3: TGTGCCAGCAGTTACCTTACAGGGGAAATGAACACTGAAGCTTTCTTT. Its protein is CASSYLTGEMNTEAFF.

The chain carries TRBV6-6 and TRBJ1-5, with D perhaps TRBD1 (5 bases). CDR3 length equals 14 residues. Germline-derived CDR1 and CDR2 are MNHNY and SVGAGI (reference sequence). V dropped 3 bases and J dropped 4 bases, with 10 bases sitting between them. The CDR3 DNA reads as TGTGCCAGCAGTTATAGTGGGGGAAATCAGCCCCAGCATTTT. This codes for CASSYSGGNQPQHF.

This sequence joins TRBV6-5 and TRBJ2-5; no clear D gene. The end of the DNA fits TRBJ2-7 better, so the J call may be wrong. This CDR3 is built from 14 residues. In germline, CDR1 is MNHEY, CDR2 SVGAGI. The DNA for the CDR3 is TGTGCCAGCAGACCGTGGGAATCCATCTACGAGCAGTACTTC. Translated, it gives CASRPWESIYEQYF.

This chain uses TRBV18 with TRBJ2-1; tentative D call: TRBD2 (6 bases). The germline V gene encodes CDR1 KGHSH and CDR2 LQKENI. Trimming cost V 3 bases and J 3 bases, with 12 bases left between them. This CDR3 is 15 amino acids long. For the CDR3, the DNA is TGTGCCAGCTCACCCGGCCGGGACTTCTACAATGAGCAGTTCTTC. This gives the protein CASSPGRDFYNEQFF. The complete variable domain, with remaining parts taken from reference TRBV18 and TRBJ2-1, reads NAGVMQNPRHLVRRRGQEARLRCSPMKGHSHVYWYRQLPEEGLKFMVYLQKENIIDESGMPKERFSAEFPKEGPSILRIQQVVRGDSAAYFCASSPGRDFYNEQFFGPGTRLTVL.

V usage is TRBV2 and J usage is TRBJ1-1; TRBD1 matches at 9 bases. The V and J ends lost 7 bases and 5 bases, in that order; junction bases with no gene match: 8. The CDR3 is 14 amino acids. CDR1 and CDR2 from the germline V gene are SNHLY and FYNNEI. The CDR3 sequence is CASIMTGGWTEAFF. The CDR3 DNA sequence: TGTGCCAGCATCATGACAGGGGGTTGGACTGAAGCTTTCTTT.

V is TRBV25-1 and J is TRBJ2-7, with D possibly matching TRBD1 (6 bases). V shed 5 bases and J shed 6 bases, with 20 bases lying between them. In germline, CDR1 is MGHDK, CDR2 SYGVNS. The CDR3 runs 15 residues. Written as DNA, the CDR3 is TGTGCCAGCAGTCCCAGAGGACAGCCAGGCTCCGAGCAGTACTTC. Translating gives CASSPRGQPGSEQYF.